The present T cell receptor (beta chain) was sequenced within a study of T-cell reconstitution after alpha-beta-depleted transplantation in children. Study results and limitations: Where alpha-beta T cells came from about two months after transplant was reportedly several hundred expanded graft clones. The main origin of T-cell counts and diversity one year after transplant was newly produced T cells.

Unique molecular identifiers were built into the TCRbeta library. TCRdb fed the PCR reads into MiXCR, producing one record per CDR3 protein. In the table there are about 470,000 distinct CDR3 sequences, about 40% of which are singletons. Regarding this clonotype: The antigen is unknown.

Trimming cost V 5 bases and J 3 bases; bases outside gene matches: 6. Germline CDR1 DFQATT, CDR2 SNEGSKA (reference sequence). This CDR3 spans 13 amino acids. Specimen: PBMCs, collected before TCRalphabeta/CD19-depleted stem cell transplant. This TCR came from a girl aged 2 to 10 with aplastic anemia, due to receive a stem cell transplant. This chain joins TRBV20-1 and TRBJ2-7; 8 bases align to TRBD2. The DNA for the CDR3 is TGCAGTGCTTGGACCGGGACTAGCTACGAGCAGTACTTC. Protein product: CSAWTGTSYEQYF.